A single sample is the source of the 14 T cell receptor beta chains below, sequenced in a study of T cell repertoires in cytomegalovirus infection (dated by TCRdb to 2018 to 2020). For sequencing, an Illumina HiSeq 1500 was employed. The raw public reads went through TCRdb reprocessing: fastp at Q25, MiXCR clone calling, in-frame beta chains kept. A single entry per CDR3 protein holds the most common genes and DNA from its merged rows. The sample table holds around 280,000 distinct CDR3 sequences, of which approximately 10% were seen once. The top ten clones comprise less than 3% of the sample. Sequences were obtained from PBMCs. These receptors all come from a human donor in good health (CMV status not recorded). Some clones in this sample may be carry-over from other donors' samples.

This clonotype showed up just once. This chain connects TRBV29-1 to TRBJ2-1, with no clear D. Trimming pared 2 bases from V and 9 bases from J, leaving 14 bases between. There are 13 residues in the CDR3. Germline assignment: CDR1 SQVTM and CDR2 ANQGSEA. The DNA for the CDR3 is TGCAGCGTTGAAAATCTTGCAGGTGGTGAGCAGTTCTTC. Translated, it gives CSVENLAGGEQFF.

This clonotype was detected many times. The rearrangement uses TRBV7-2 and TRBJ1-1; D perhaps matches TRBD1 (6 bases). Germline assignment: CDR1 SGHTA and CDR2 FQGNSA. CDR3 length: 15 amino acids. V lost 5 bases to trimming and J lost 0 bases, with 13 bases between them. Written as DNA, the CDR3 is TGTGCCAGCAGCCCAAGACAGGCCATGAACACTGAAGCTTTCTTT. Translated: CASSPRQAMNTEAFF. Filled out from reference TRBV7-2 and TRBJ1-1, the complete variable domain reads GAGVSQSPSNKVTEKGKDVELRCDPISGHTALYWYRQSLGQGLEFLIYFQGNSAPDKSGLPSDRFSAERTGGSVSTLTIQRTQQEDSAVYLCASSPRQAMNTEAFFGQGTRLTVV.

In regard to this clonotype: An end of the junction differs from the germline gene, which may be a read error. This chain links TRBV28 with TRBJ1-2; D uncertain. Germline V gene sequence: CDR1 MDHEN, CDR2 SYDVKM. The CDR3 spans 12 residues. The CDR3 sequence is CASSFGRESLAF. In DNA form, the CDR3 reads TGTGCCAGCAGTTTTGGCCGCGAATCATTGGCATTC.

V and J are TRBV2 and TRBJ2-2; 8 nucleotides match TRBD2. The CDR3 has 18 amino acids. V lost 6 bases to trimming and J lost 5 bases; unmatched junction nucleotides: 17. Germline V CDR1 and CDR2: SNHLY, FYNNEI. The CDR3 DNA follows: TGTGCCAGCAGCGGTCCTAAGGTTAGCGGGACGAGAACCGGGGAGCTGTTTTTT. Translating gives CASSGPKVSGTRTGELFF.

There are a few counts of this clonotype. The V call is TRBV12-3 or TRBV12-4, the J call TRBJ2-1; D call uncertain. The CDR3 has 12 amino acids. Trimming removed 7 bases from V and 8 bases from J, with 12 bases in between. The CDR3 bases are TGTGCCAGCAACCAGATCCGGGATGAGCAGTTCTTC. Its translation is CASNQIRDEQFF.

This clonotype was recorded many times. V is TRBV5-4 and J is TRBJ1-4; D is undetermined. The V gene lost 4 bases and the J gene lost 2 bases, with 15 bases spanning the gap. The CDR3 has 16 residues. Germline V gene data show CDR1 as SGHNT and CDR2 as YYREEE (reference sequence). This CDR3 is CASSKNLGSTNEKLFF. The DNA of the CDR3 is TGTGCCAGCAGCAAAAACCTGGGGAGCACTAATGAAAAACTGTTTTTT.

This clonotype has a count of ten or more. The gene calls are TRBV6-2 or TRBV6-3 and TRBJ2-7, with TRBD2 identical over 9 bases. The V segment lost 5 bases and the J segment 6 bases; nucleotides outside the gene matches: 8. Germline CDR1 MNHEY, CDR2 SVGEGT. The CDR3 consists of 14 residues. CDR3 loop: CASSAPGLAFEQYF. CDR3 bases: TGTGCCAGCAGTGCCCCGGGACTAGCTTTCGAGCAGTACTTC.

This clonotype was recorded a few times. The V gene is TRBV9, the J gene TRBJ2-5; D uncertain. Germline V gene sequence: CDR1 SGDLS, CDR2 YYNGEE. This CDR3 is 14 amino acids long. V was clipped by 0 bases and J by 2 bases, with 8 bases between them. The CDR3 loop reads CASSVGNSQETQYF. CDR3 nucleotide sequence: TGTGCCAGCAGCGTAGGAAACAGTCAAGAGACCCAGTACTTC.

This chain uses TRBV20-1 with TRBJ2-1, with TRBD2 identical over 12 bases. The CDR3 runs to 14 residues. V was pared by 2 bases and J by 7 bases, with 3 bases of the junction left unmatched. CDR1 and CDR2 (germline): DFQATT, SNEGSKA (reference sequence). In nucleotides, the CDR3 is TGCAGTGCTAGACCCGGGACTAGCGGGAATGAGCAGTTCTTC. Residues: CSARPGTSGNEQFF.

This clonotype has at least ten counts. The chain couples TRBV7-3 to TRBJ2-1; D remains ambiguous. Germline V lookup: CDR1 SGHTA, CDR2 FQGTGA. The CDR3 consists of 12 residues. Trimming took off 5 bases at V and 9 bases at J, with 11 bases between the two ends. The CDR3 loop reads CASSPRLGEQFF. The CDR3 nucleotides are TGTGCCAGCAGCCCCCGCTTAGGTGAGCAGTTCTTC.

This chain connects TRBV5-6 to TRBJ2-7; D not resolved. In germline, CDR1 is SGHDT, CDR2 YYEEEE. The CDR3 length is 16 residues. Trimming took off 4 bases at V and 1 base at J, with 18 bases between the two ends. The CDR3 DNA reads TGTGCCAGCAGCCACCGGACGTCTGGGCGGTCCTACGAGCAGTACGTC. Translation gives CASSHRTSGRSYEQYV.

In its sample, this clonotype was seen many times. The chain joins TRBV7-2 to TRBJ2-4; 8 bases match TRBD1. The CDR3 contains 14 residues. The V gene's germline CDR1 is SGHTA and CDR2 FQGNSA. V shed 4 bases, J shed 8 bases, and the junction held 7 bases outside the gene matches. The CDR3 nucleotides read TGTGCCAGCAGCTACTCGGACAGGGCGGACATTCAGTACTTC. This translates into CASSYSDRADIQYF. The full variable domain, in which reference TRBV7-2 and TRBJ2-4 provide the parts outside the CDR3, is GAGVSQSPSNKVTEKGKDVELRCDPISGHTALYWYRQSLGQGLEFLIYFQGNSAPDKSGLPSDRFSAERTGGSVSTLTIQRTQQEDSAVYLCASSYSDRADIQYFGAGTRLSVL.

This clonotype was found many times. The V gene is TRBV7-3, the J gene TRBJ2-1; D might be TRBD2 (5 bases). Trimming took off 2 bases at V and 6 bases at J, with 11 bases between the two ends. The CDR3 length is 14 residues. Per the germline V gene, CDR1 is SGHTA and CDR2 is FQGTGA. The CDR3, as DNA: TGTGCCAGCAGCTTATCCCCCGGGATCAATGAGCAGTTCTTC. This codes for CASSLSPGINEQFF.

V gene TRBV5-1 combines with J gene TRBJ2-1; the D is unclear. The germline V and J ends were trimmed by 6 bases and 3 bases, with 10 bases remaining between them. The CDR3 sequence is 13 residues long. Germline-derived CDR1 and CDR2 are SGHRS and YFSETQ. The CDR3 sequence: CASTLGIYNEQFF. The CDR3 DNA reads TGCGCCAGCACCTTAGGCATCTACAATGAGCAGTTCTTC.